This T cell receptor (beta chain) was retrieved from a study of T-cell reconstitution after alpha-beta-depleted transplantation in children. Study-wide findings and caveats: One year post-transplant, T-cell counts and diversity were largely derived from T cells produced anew.

The authors prepared the TCRbeta library with unique molecular identifiers. A single record per CDR3 protein comes from TCRdb applying MiXCR to the PCR reads. The sample holds 90,000 to 130,000 distinct CDR3 sequences, approximately 6.6% seen once. V shed 6 bases and J shed 7 bases, with 9 bases lying between them. Germline CDR1 is LNHDA and CDR2 is SQIVND (reference sequence). This CDR3 region has 11 residues. In regard to this clonotype: Its target is unknown.

This receptor was obtained from a male patient between 2 and 10 years old who had a stem cell transplant for acute lymphoblastic leukemia, so the T cells may come from the graft donor. Specimen: PBMCs, mostly from graft donor cells, collected 360 days after TCRalphabeta/CD19-depleted stem cell transplant. This chain joins TRBV19 and TRBJ1-1, with no clear D. The CDR3 reads CASRRRDEAFF. The CDR3 DNA reads TGTGCCAGTAGGCGGAGGGATGAAGCTTTCTTT.